The 16 T cell receptor beta chains listed next were all sequenced from one sample in a study of human T cells and chemical hapten exposure. Time point in this sample: pre-sensitization, week 0. Indicated treatment: therapeutic diphenylcyclopropenone sensitization with weekly scalp DPC. TCRdb passed the RACE reads through MiXCR, listing each CDR3 protein once. This sample carries around 260,000 distinct CDR3 sequences, roughly 8.9% of them seen once, and the ten largest clones take 2% to 2.5%. This specimen consisted of whole blood, obtained in connection with sensitization to the hapten diphenylcyclopropenone (DPC). Every receptor here comes from a woman aged 40 to 50 with alopecia areata. Some clones in this sample may be carry-over from other donors' samples.

The chain links TRBV20-1 to TRBJ1-1; D is possibly TRBD1 (6 bases). V gave up 0 bases and J gave up 4 bases, with 15 bases separating them. CDR1 is DFQATT, CDR2 SNEGSKA, per germline (reference sequence). This CDR3 has 15 amino acids. The CDR3 coding sequence is TGCAGTGCTAGAGATTTACAGGGAGACCCCACTGAAGCTTTCTTT. It codes for CSARDLQGDPTEAFF.

The table lists this clonotype with a few counts. The chain recombines TRBV28 with TRBJ1-6, with 8 bases lining up with TRBD1. Germline V gene sequence: CDR1 MDHEN, CDR2 SYDVKM. The CDR3 consists of 14 residues. With 3 bases clipped from V and 10 bases from J, the junction kept 5 bases outside the gene matches. CDR3 protein: CASSFGDRQSPLHF. The DNA for the CDR3 is TGTGCCAGCAGTTTCGGGGACAGGCAATCACCCCTCCACTTT.

This clonotype turned up a few times. This chain connects TRBV29-1 to TRBJ1-2; unclear D gene. The CDR3 is 10 amino acids. The V gene's germline CDR1 is SQVTM and CDR2 ANQGSEA. V was clipped by 7 bases and J by 6 bases, with 9 bases between them. DNA for the CDR3: TGCAGCGCAGGAGGCGATGGCTACACCTTC. It translates to CSAGGDGYTF.

CDR3 loop: CASSGVQRVNTEAFF. The CDR3 DNA is TGTGCCAGCAGTGGCGTTCAAAGGGTCAACACTGAAGCTTTCTTT. The V and J genes are TRBV6-4 and TRBJ1-1; D is unclear. Germline values: CDR1 MRHNA, CDR2 SNTAGT. Trimming removed 4 bases from V and 2 bases from J, with 14 bases in between. The CDR3 is made up of 15 amino acids.

This clonotype was observed a handful of times. The chain carries TRBV20-1 and TRBJ1-1, with 8 bases matching TRBD1. This CDR3 spans 14 amino acids. Trimming removed 3 bases from V and 7 bases from J; junction bases left unmatched: 10. The germline CDR1 and CDR2 sequences are DFQATT and SNEGSKA (reference sequence). CDR3 bases: TGCAGTGCTAGCCGCTCAGGGGGCTGGAGTGAAGCTTTCTTT. It yields the protein CSASRSGGWSEAFF.

A few counts support this clonotype. The junction and the germline gene differ at one end; a read error may be behind it. The chain recombines TRBV14 with TRBJ1-1; no clear D. Germline values: CDR1 SGHDN, CDR2 FVKESK. The CDR3 length is 12 residues. The CDR3 region has the DNA TGTGCCAGCCGCCAGAGTACGGGTGGAGCTTTCTTT. Its protein product is CASRQSTGGAFF.

This clonotype was seen a few times. V usage is TRBV7-2 and J usage is TRBJ2-3; TRBD2 agrees at 8 bases. The CDR3 spans 17 residues. Germline CDR1 is SGHTA and CDR2 is FQGNSA. The V and J ends lost 4 bases and 2 bases, in that order; junction bases with no gene match: 11. DNA for the CDR3: TGTGCCAGCAGCTCTCAAATGGCGGGACTAGTCACAGATACGCAGTATTTT. It codes for CASSSQMAGLVTDTQYF. The entire variable domain, with the rest obtained from reference TRBV7-2 and TRBJ2-3, is as follows: GAGVSQSPSNKVTEKGKDVELRCDPISGHTALYWYRQSLGQGLEFLIYFQGNSAPDKSGLPSDRFSAERTGGSVSTLTIQRTQQEDSAVYLCASSSQMAGLVTDTQYFGPGTRLTVL.

The CDR3 coding sequence is TGTGCCAGACCAGTGGTCGAATTCTACGAGCAGTACTTC. Its protein is CARPVVEFYEQYF. V gene TRBV6-1 combines with J gene TRBJ2-7, with D hard to call. The CDR3 runs 13 residues. In germline, CDR1 is MNHNS, CDR2 SASEGT. V dropped 9 bases and J dropped 3 bases, with 15 bases sitting between them.

This clonotype was seen at least ten times. This chain connects TRBV6-2 or TRBV6-3 to TRBJ2-4; either TRBD1 or TRBD2 may supply D (5 bases each). V lost 8 bases and J lost 0, with 17 bases in between. CDR1 and CDR2 (germline): MNHEY, SVGEGT. CDR3 length: 16 residues. CDR3 region: CASRHGDPVAKNIQYF. For the CDR3, the DNA is TGTGCCAGCCGCCACGGGGACCCTGTAGCCAAAAACATTCAGTACTTC.

CDR3 sequence reads: CASSYKRNTGELFF. The CDR3 DNA is TGTGCCAGCAGTTACAAACGGAACACCGGGGAGCTGTTTTTT. V is TRBV12-3 or TRBV12-4 and J is TRBJ2-2; unclear D gene. V lost 4 bases to trimming and J lost 1 base, with 7 bases between them. The CDR3 length is 14 residues.

This rearrangement joins TRBV12-3 or TRBV12-4 to TRBJ2-2; tentative D call: TRBD1 (6 bases). Trimming stripped 1 base from V and 4 bases from J, with 10 bases between. This CDR3 has 15 amino acids. CDR3 nucleotide sequence: TGTGCCAGCAGTTTAGTGGGGGCCTCCACCGGGGAGCTGTTTTTT. Translation gives CASSLVGASTGELFF.

This clonotype has more than one count but fewer than ten. The genes are TRBV12-3 or TRBV12-4 and TRBJ2-7; no reliable D call. The CDR3 runs to 14 residues. Deletions cut 3 bases from V and 3 bases from J, with 12 bases between. The CDR3 region is CASSFSAQYYEQYF. The CDR3 region has the DNA TGTGCCAGCAGTTTTTCGGCACAGTACTACGAGCAGTACTTC.

This clonotype was counted only a few times. The genes are TRBV13 and TRBJ1-1; TRBD1 might be the D (5 bases). V was shortened by 2 bases and J by 1 base, with 8 bases between the two germline ends. Germline V CDR1 and CDR2: PRHDT, FYEKMQ (reference sequence). CDR3 length: 14 amino acids. The CDR3 spells CASSLRGQNTEAFF. DNA for the CDR3: TGTGCCAGCAGCTTACGAGGACAGAACACTGAAGCTTTCTTT.

Only a few counts were recorded for this clonotype. The chain uses TRBV28 and TRBJ2-3; 12 bases map to TRBD2. Germline V gene lookup returns CDR1 MDHEN and CDR2 SYDVKM. Trimming took 4 bases from V and 5 from J; bases not matched to a gene: 7. CDR3 size: 16 residues. CDR3 DNA: TGTGCCAGCAGTTCCCCGACTAGCGGGAGTGTAGATACGCAGTATTTT. It is translated as CASSSPTSGSVDTQYF.

V gene TRBV6-2 or TRBV6-3 combines with J gene TRBJ2-1; TRBD2 aligns across 7 bases. Unmatched junction bases numbered 15, after V lost 2 bases and J lost 8 bases. There are 17 residues in the CDR3. Germline CDR1 MNHEY, CDR2 SVGEGT. This chain's CDR3 is CASSYSWFRREKHEQFF. The CDR3 DNA reads TGTGCCAGCAGTTACAGCTGGTTCCGGCGGGAGAAGCATGAGCAGTTCTTC.

The V call is TRBV7-9, the J call TRBJ1-1; no definite D call. The CDR3 has 14 amino acids. Looked up from germline, CDR1 is SEHNR and CDR2 is FQNEAQ (reference sequence). Trimming took 1 base from V and 4 from J, leaving 10 bases between them. CDR3 in amino acids: CASSLDAASTEAFF. Written as DNA, the CDR3 is TGTGCCAGCAGCTTAGACGCGGCTTCCACTGAAGCTTTCTTT.